This T cell receptor beta chain was retrieved from a study of blood T cell repertoires in COVID-19. In the authors' methods: By means of reference gene primer amplification, nucleated cell counts were estimated. Data came from immunoSEQ multiplex PCR; TCRdb stores just in-frame clones and leaves some out. That table supplies the V and J calls and clone size; D and trimming were determined from the DNA. Of about 200,000 clones listed, approximately 90% were seen once; the top ten hold over 0.75%. Germline trimming cut 7 bases from V and 1 base from J; bases unmatched to any gene: 8. The germline CDR1 and CDR2 sequences are SGHTS and YDEGEE. The CDR3 covers 15 residues.

The specimen was peripheral blood. The V gene is TRBV5-8, the J gene TRBJ1-2; 9 bases map to TRBD1. This TCR derives from a man between 60 and 70 years old with COVID-19, enrolled during active disease. The CDR3 DNA reads TGTGCCAGCCATAGGACAGGGGTCGTTAACTATGGCTACACCTTC. Protein product: CASHRTGVVNYGYTF.